Listed below are T cell receptor beta chains from one sample, sequenced in a study of T cells in tuberculosis. The assay was immunoSEQ multiplex PCR, and TCRdb's table has in-frame clones only and misses some. The sample includes tens of thousands of clones, roughly 88% of them seen just once. The sample was PBMCs, taken at tuberculosis diagnosis. Receptors were obtained from an adult with tuberculosis. Both conserved end residues are part of each CDR3. Fields, in order: J gene, clone size, D gene, V gene, CDR3 DNA, CDR3 protein. A D gene is named only where the DNA matches it firmly. Clone sizes are given selectively: once, few, many, or a class where the clone is expanded.

>TRBJ1-1|-|-|TRBV27
TGTGCCAGCAGTGTCGGACAGTCGAACACTGAAGCTTTCTTT
CASSVGQSNTEAFF
>TRBJ1-3|-|-|TRBV23-1
TGCGCCAGCAGTCAAAAAAAGAGGAATAGGTGGTATTTT
CASSQKKRNRWYF
>TRBJ2-6|-|TRBD1|TRBV4-1
TGCGCCAGCAGCCAATCATCGGGACAGGGAATCTCTGGGGCCAACGTCCTGACTTTC
CASSQSSGQGISGANVLTF
>TRBJ2-6|once|-|TRBV15
TGTGCCACCAGCAGAGATAGGGGCTTTCGCTCTGGGGCCAACGTCCTGACTTTC
CATSRDRGFRSGANVLTF
>TRBJ2-7|few|TRBD1|TRBV19
TGTGCCAGTAGTATAGGACAGGGGGTCTACGAGCAGTACTTC
CASSIGQGVYEQYF
>TRBJ1-5|once|-|TRBV5-1
TGCGCCCGTCCCGAGATGGAGGGGAAACAGCCCCAGCATTTT
CARPEMEGKQPQHF
>TRBJ2-3|-|-|TRBV11-2
TGTGCCAGCAGCTATGGGGGGGCTAGCACAGATACGCAGTATTTT
CASSYGGASTDTQYF
>TRBJ1-1|-|-|TRBV28
TGTGCCAGCAGGTCCCCGGCAGGGGCTGAGGGGGCTTTCTTT
CASRSPAGAEGAFF
>TRBJ2-7|once|TRBD1|TRBV13
TGTGCCAGCAGCCTACGTTCGACAGGGACCTCCTACGAGCAGTACTTC
CASSLRSTGTSYEQYF
>TRBJ1-2|-|TRBD1|TRBV18
TGTGCCAGCTCTCGCCGGGACAGCTATGGCTACACCTTC
CASSRRDSYGYTF
>TRBJ1-2|-|-|TRBV18
TGTGCCAGCTCACCAACGGTAGGGAGTGGCTACACCTTC
CASSPTVGSGYTF
>TRBJ1-2|-|TRBD1|TRBV4-3
TGCGCCAGCAGCCAAGAAGTGACAGGGAAGATATATGGCTACACCTTC
CASSQEVTGKIYGYTF
>TRBJ1-1|-|-|TRBV4-2
TGTGCCAGCAGCCAAGACAGTACTGAAGCTTTCTTT
CASSQDSTEAFF
>TRBJ2-7|-|-|TRBV19
TGTGCCAGTAGTATGGTAGGGAGCCACGAGCAGTACTTC
CASSMVGSHEQYF
>TRBJ2-2|-|-|TRBV5-6
TGTGCCAGCAGCCCGGTGGAGGGGGCAAGGGCCGGGGAGCTGTTTTTT
CASSPVEGARAGELFF
>TRBJ2-5|-|-|TRBV7-9
TGTGCCAGCAGCGGTTACGGAGGTGGAGAGACCCAGTACTTC
CASSGYGGGETQYF
>TRBJ2-1|-|TRBD1|TRBV9
TGTGCCAGCAGCTTTCGGGGTAGCCCAGGGGGTGAGCAGTTCTTC
CASSFRGSPGGEQFF
>TRBJ2-3|-|TRBD2|TRBV30
TGTGCCTGGTTAGCGGGGAACACAGATACGCAGTATTTT
CAWLAGNTDTQYF
>TRBJ2-1|-|-|TRBV19
TGTGCCAGTAGAGAAGACAGGCTGATGAAAGATGAGCAGTTCTTC
CASREDRLMKDEQFF
>TRBJ2-6|-|-|TRBV7-8
TGTGCCAGCAGCCTCTCCGGGACTGGGGCCAACGTCCTGACTTTC
CASSLSGTGANVLTF